Below, 5 T cell receptor beta chains from the same sample are listed, as sequenced in a study of CD8 T cells in Susac syndrome. cDNA came from roughly 0.53 to 1 ug RNA primed by random hexamers. TCRdb called the immunoSEQ multiplex PCR reads again in MiXCR, with one record for every CDR3 protein. The sample has around 280,000 distinct CDR3 sequences; about 85% are singletons. Sequenced input: CD8+ T cells from PBMCs. The receptor source for this set is a human donor with multiple sclerosis.

V and J are TRBV4-1 and TRBJ1-5, with D possibly being TRBD1 (5 bases). CDR3 size: 17 residues. Trimming shortened V by 0 bases and J by 0 bases, and 12 bases separated the two germline ends. Germline V gives CDR1 MGHRA, CDR2 YSYEKL. This CDR3 is CASSQESRGNSNQPQHF. The CDR3 bases are TGCGCCAGCAGCCAAGAAAGTAGGGGTAATAGCAATCAGCCCCAGCATTTT.

The chain is built from TRBV15 and TRBJ2-7, with 10 bases identical to TRBD1. J was trimmed by 2 bases and V by 3 bases; bases with no gene match: 7. The CDR3 consists of 16 residues. Germline V gives CDR1 LNHNV, CDR2 YYDKDF (reference sequence). This CDR3 is CATSRGFGTGAYEQYF. The CDR3 DNA is TGTGCCACCAGCAGGGGCTTTGGGACAGGGGCCTACGAGCAGTACTTC.

The gene calls are TRBV28 and TRBJ2-3; TRBD2 matches 11 bases. Germline V gives CDR1 MDHEN, CDR2 SYDVKM. With 6 bases clipped from V and 1 base from J, the junction kept 6 bases outside the gene matches. The CDR3 loop spans 16 amino acids. CDR3 in DNA: TGTGCCAGCAGGGCTAGCGGGAGGCCCCGCACAGATACGCAGTATTTT. Translation gives CASRASGRPRTDTQYF.

The V call is TRBV23-1, the J call TRBJ1-1; no definite D call. TRBV23-1 is assigned to the ORF class and has an uncertain function. V lost 0 bases to trimming and J lost 0 bases, with 8 bases between them. This CDR3 contains 15 residues. The CDR3 nucleotides read TGCGCCAGCAGTCAATCCTGGCAACTGAACACTGAAGCTTTCTTT. Its protein is CASSQSWQLNTEAFF.

In its sample, this clonotype was seen a few times. The rearrangement uses TRBV14 and TRBJ2-7, with D unresolved. Per germline, CDR1 SGHDN and CDR2 FVKESK. The V gene lost 8 bases and the J gene lost 0 bases, with 17 bases spanning the gap. There are 15 residues in the CDR3. CDR3 coding DNA: TGTGCCAGCCTCACCGGGCTCTACCCCTCCTACGAGCAGTACTTC. It translates to CASLTGLYPSYEQYF.